Presented here are 20 T cell receptor beta chains from one specimen sequenced in a study of T cells in narcolepsy (dated by TCRdb to the late 2010s). Receptors were amplified or captured by the immunoSEQ multiplex PCR assay. In TCRdb, the immuneACCESS table is reduced to in-frame sequences with V and J assigned. These tables do not hold every clone; where another copy was compared, an unresolved V gene accounts for under half, and the others remain unexplained. The sample includes tens of thousands of clones, with more than 65% observed a single time. Jointly, the top ten make up 6.6% of the sample. The sample taken for sequencing was memory (CD45RA-) CD4+ T cells from blood. This sample's cell subset or site label indicates: memory T cells sorted ex vivo from peripheral blood. These TCRs come from a human donor in good health.

J is TRBJ1-6 and V is TRBV7-8; D uncertain. This CDR3 contains 14 residues. V was clipped by 0 bases and J by 14 bases, with 14 bases between them. Germline lookup yields CDR1 SGHVS and CDR2 FQNEAQ. In nucleotides, the CDR3 is TGTGCCAGCAGCTTAGCTGCGGGTCTTAGGGCCCTCCACTTT. It yields the protein CASSLAAGLRALHF.

On this clone itself: Other DNA variants within this sample encode the same CDR3. This chain uses TRBV30 with TRBJ1-2; 9 positions match TRBD1. Germline CDR1 GTSNPN, CDR2 SVGIG (reference sequence). The CDR3 contains 12 residues. With V trimmed by 5 bases and J by 4 bases, 2 bases remained unmatched. The CDR3 DNA reads TGTGCCTGGGGACAGGGGAGCTATGGCTACACCTTC. Residues: CAWGQGSYGYTF. The variable domain in full, with the rest retrieved from reference TRBV30 and TRBJ1-2, is SQTIHQWPATLVQPVGSPLSLECTVEGTSNPNLYWYRQAAGRGLQLLFYSVGIGQISSEVPQNLSASRPQDRQFILSSKKLLLSDSGFYLCAWGQGSYGYTFGSGTRLTVV.

This clone was detected only a few times. The J gene is TRBJ2-5, the V gene TRBV5-1, with D hard to call. The germline V gene has CDR1 SGHRS and CDR2 YFSETQ. CDR3 length: 12 residues. V lost 0 bases to trimming and J lost 4 bases, with 4 bases between them. Here the CDR3 reads CASSLGVETQYF. DNA for the CDR3: TGCGCCAGCAGCTTGGGGGTAGAGACCCAGTACTTC.

This chain joins TRBV7-8 and TRBJ2-7, with TRBD2 matching over 10 bases. There are 18 residues in the CDR3. V lost 5 bases to trimming and J lost 0 bases; unmatched junction nucleotides: 13. The V gene's germline CDR1 is SGHVS and CDR2 FQNEAQ. The CDR3 loop reads CASSRAGGFLNVSYEQYF. The CDR3 DNA sequence: TGTGCCAGCAGCCGAGCGGGAGGGTTCCTCAATGTCTCCTACGAGCAGTACTTC.

The V and J genes are TRBV27 and TRBJ2-3; 8 bases map to TRBD1. Unmatched junction bases numbered 9, after V lost 4 bases and J lost 3 bases. The CDR3 is 16 amino acids. Germline assignment: CDR1 MNHEY and CDR2 SMNVEV (reference sequence). The CDR3 DNA is TGTGCCAGCAGTTCTCACAGGGGGAAGGGAACAGATACGCAGTATTTT. Protein sequence: CASSSHRGKGTDTQYF.

The V and J genes are TRBV10-3 and TRBJ1-3, with D maybe TRBD1 (5 bases). The V gene's germline CDR1 is ENHRY and CDR2 SYGVKD. Trimming stripped 6 bases from V and 4 bases from J, with 13 bases between. The CDR3 has 14 amino acids. This CDR3 is CAIREGSSGNTIYF. CDR3 DNA sequence: TGTGCCATCAGGGAGGGGAGCAGCGGAAACACCATATATTTT.

This clone has just a few counts. The chain uses TRBV7-2 and TRBJ1-6; D call uncertain. Trimming took off 5 bases at V and 0 bases at J, with 11 bases between the two ends. Germline values: CDR1 SGHTA, CDR2 FQGNSA. The CDR3 runs 16 residues. This CDR3 reads CASSRRQLSYNSPLHF. As DNA, the CDR3 is TGTGCCAGCAGCCGAAGGCAGCTCTCCTATAATTCACCCCTCCACTTT.

This clone was detected a few times. The chain recombines TRBV5-1 with TRBJ1-1; 12 nucleotides line up with TRBD1. V lost 4 bases, J lost 6 bases, and 7 bases stayed unmatched. CDR1 is SGHRS, CDR2 YFSETQ, per germline. This CDR3 spans 15 amino acids. CDR3 sequence: CASSRGGQGASEAFF. In DNA form, the CDR3 reads TGCGCCAGCAGCCGAGGGGGACAGGGGGCTTCTGAAGCTTTCTTT.

The rearrangement links TRBV18 to TRBJ2-5; 7 bases fit TRBD2. The J call is doubtful: the DNA matches TRBJ2-7 better. The CDR3 consists of 14 residues. The germline gives CDR1 KGHSH, CDR2 LQKENI. CDR3: CASSPPWTSNEQYF. CDR3 DNA sequence: TGTGCCAGCTCACCACCTTGGACTAGTAACGAGCAGTACTTC.

This chain links TRBV6-1 with TRBJ1-1; D is unclear. The V end was cut by 5 bases, the J end by 2 bases, with 12 bases between. This CDR3 region has 14 residues. In germline, CDR1 is MNHNS, CDR2 SASEGT. Here the CDR3 DNA reads TGTGCCAGCAGTTCTCTTAGCGGAAACACTGAAGCTTTCTTT. Amino acids: CASSSLSGNTEAFF.

The chain recombines TRBV11-2 with TRBJ1-2; D is possibly TRBD1 (5 bases). Germline V gene data show CDR1 as SGHAT and CDR2 as FQNNGV. The CDR3 totals 13 residues. V shed 1 base and J shed 6 bases, with 9 bases lying between them. The CDR3, as DNA: TGTGCCAGCAGCTTAGTTGGCAGGGATGGCTACACCTTC. It yields the protein CASSLVGRDGYTF.

The chain uses TRBV29-1 and TRBJ1-2, with 7 positions matching TRBD1. Trimming at V came to 7 bases and at J to 8 bases, leaving 13 bases not matched to a gene. The CDR3 is made up of 13 amino acids. Germline-derived CDR1 and CDR2 are SQVTM and ANQGSEA. DNA for the CDR3: TGCAGCGCCCGGAGGGACAGACAAGAGGGCTACACCTTC. Its translation is CSARRDRQEGYTF. Looking up the rest from reference TRBV29-1 and TRBJ1-2 gives the full variable domain: SAVISQKPSRDICQRGTSLTIQCQVDSQVTMMFWYRQQPGQSLTLIATANQGSEATYESGFVIDKFPISRPNLTFSTLTVSNMSPEDSSIYLCSARRDRQEGYTFGSGTRLTVV.

The chain couples TRBV9 to TRBJ2-1; D is undetermined. Trimming cost V 0 bases and J 3 bases, with 7 bases left between them. From germline, CDR1 is SGDLS and CDR2 YYNGEE. The CDR3 spans 14 residues. The CDR3 bases are TGTGCCAGCAGCGTAGGCAGGAACTACAATGAGCAGTTCTTC. Protein sequence: CASSVGRNYNEQFF.

The chain employs TRBV4-2 and TRBJ2-7, with 13 bases identical to TRBD2. The V and J ends lost 1 base and 6 bases, in that order; junction bases with no gene match: 3. This CDR3 region has 15 residues. Germline loops: CDR1 LGHNA, CDR2 YNFKEQ. CDR3 DNA sequence: TGTGCCAGCAGCCAAGTGGGGACTAGCGGGGTCGAGCAGTACTTC. Translation gives CASSQVGTSGVEQYF.

The gene calls are TRBV14 and TRBJ2-3; D is uncertain. There are 13 residues in the CDR3. CDR1 SGHDN and CDR2 FVKESK come from the germline V gene. V gave up 4 bases and J gave up 7 bases, with 12 bases separating them. The CDR3 reads CASSPQLLNTQYF. DNA of the CDR3: TGTGCCAGCAGCCCTCAGCTCTTAAATACGCAGTATTTT.

V usage is TRBV6-5 and J usage is TRBJ2-3; 8 nucleotides agree with TRBD1. CDR1 and CDR2 from the germline V gene are MNHEY and SVGAGI. Germline trimming cut 5 bases from V and 5 bases from J; bases unmatched to any gene: 6. The CDR3 is made up of 14 amino acids. CDR3 loop: CASSPGGALDTQYF. The CDR3 DNA is TGTGCCAGCAGTCCAGGGGGCGCGTTAGATACGCAGTATTTT.

The chain is built from TRBV7-4 and TRBJ1-5, with D perhaps matching TRBD1 (6 bases). V lost 5 bases to trimming and J lost 7 bases, with 12 bases between them. Germline CDR1 is SGHVT and CDR2 is SQSDAQ. The CDR3 consists of 13 residues. The CDR3 spells CASSERGKQPQHF. The DNA for the CDR3 is TGTGCCAGCAGCGAGAGGGGGAAACAGCCCCAGCATTTT.

The J gene is TRBJ1-1, the V gene TRBV4-3; D may be TRBD1 (5 bases). CDR3 length equals 15 residues. Germline values: CDR1 LGHNA, CDR2 YSLEER. Trimming stripped 2 bases from V and 1 base from J, with 11 bases between. In DNA form, the CDR3 reads TGCGCCAGCAGCCAATCGGGACTGCCGAACACTGAAGCTTTCTTT. Translating gives CASSQSGLPNTEAFF.

The chain joins TRBV12-5 to TRBJ1-1; perhaps TRBD1 as D (6 bases). V dropped 7 bases and J dropped 0 bases, with 21 bases sitting between them. Germline CDR1 is LGHNT and CDR2 is FRNRAP. The CDR3 has 17 amino acids. CDR3 amino acids: CASATGRWNRVNTEAFF. CDR3 sequence (DNA): TGTGCTAGTGCCACGGGGCGTTGGAACAGGGTGAACACTGAAGCTTTCTTT.

The rearrangement uses TRBV11-2 and TRBJ2-2; D is ambiguous. The germline V gene encodes CDR1 SGHAT and CDR2 FQNNGV. The CDR3 extends over 15 amino acids. Trimming stripped 1 base from V and 1 base from J, with 7 bases between. CDR3 in amino acids: CASSLAAKNTGELFF. CDR3 in DNA: TGTGCCAGCAGCTTAGCCGCCAAGAACACCGGGGAGCTGTTTTTT.